Listed here are 2 T cell receptor beta chains from one sample, sequenced in a study of OX40 agonist ivuxolimab in advanced cancers. Profiling relied on immunoSEQ multiplex PCR, and the TCRdb table lists in-frame clones only, not all of them. The sample contains about 63,000 clones, roughly nine tenths of which appear only once. Specimen: CD4+ or CD8+ T cells sorted from blood, collected in a trial of the OX40 agonist ivuxolimab. The receptor source for this set is an adult with an advanced solid tumor such as melanoma, head and neck, liver or kidney cancer.

This rearrangement joins TRBV18 to TRBJ1-2, with 8 positions matching TRBD1. Looked up from germline, CDR1 is KGHSH and CDR2 is LQKENI. There are 12 residues in the CDR3. V was pared by 2 bases and J by 10 bases, with 3 bases of the junction left unmatched. The CDR3 coding sequence is TGTGCCAGCTCACCAGTGACAGGGGACTACACCTTC. This codes for CASSPVTGDYTF.

The genes are TRBV10-3 and TRBJ2-1; D is unclear. V lost 3 bases, J lost 9 bases, and 12 bases lay in between. Germline assignment: CDR1 ENHRY and CDR2 SYGVKD. The CDR3 covers 13 residues. The CDR3 DNA is TGTGCCATCAGTGAAGGGCCGGCATCTGAGCAGTTCTTC. Translating it yields CAISEGPASEQFF.